This TCR beta chain came from a study of cytotoxic CD8 clonotypes in ibrutinib-treated CLL. Germline V gene sequence: CDR1 MDHEN, CDR2 SYDVKM. This CDR3 has 17 amino acids. Trimming took 3 bases from V and 8 from J; bases not matched to a gene: 11. A word on this clone: Antigen unknown.

Overall study results and limits: Whereas clonality rose at ibrutinib response, it declined toward baseline at progression.

Repertoires were generated with immunoSEQ multiplex PCR, while TCRdb's copy carries only in-frame clones and drops some. The sample shows 150,000 or so clones, about 88% of them seen only once. The authors obtained roughly 1.8 micrograms of genomic DNA from cryopreserved PBMCs for TCR beta libraries. This receptor was identified in a human donor with chronic lymphocytic leukemia. The V and J genes are TRBV28 and TRBJ2-1; 12 bases align to TRBD2. The specimen was PBMCs, collected at disease progression, from a patient treated with ibrutinib. This chain's CDR3 is CASSFPMLAGGPDEQFF. CDR3 sequence (DNA): TGTGCCAGCAGTTTTCCTATGCTAGCGGGAGGGCCGGATGAGCAGTTCTTC.